These 9 T cell receptor beta chains share one sample of origin, sequenced in a study of T cells of healthy individuals. Each CDR3 protein is one row after TCRdb ran MiXCR on the 5' RACE reads. The sample has around 63,000 distinct CDR3 sequences, roughly 15% seen once. The receptors were sampled from a human donor in good health.

Many counts were recorded for this clonotype. The chain couples TRBV2 to TRBJ2-2; D is undetermined. V shed 2 bases and J shed 4 bases, with 11 bases lying between them. Germline loops: CDR1 SNHLY, CDR2 FYNNEI. The length of the CDR3 is 15 residues. The CDR3 DNA sequence: TGTGCCAGCAGTGAATTAGCTCTGGGCACCGGGGAGCTGTTTTTT. This translates into CASSELALGTGELFF. Full variable domain (outside the CDR3, taken from reference TRBV2 and TRBJ2-2): EPEVTQTPSHQVTQMGQEVILRCVPISNHLYFYWYRQILGQKVEFLVSFYNNEISEKSEIFDDQFSVERPDGSNFTLKIRSTKLEDSAMYFCASSELALGTGELFFGEGSRLTVL.

This clonotype was observed at least ten times. V is TRBV19 and J is TRBJ2-1; perhaps TRBD2 as D (6 bases). CDR3 length equals 15 residues. Germline V gene sequence: CDR1 LNHDA, CDR2 SQIVND (reference sequence). Trimming left V 1 base short and J 9 bases short, with 16 bases between. The CDR3 sequence is CASSIALRTGGEQFF. CDR3 coding DNA: TGTGCCAGTAGTATAGCCCTCCGCACCGGGGGTGAGCAGTTCTTC.

This clonotype was seen at least ten times. The rearrangement joins TRBV12-3 or TRBV12-4 to TRBJ2-3, with 8 bases matching TRBD2. The CDR3 covers 15 residues. J gave up 4 bases and V 5 bases, and 8 bases lay outside the gene matches. CDR3 bases: TGTGCCAGCAGTCTCCGCGGGACTAGTCCAGATACGCAGTATTTT. The encoded protein is CASSLRGTSPDTQYF.

This clonotype was recorded a few times. The chain uses TRBV20-1 and TRBJ2-3; 9 nucleotides align to TRBD1. The CDR3 extends over 14 amino acids. After removal of 6 bases from V and 4 bases from J, the junction contained 8 bases not matched to a gene. Germline V gives CDR1 DFQATT, CDR2 SNEGSKA (reference sequence). DNA for the CDR3: TGCAGTGCCCCCGGACAGGGGCGGGCAGATACGCAGTATTTT. It encodes CSAPGQGRADTQYF.

This clonotype was counted a few times. The chain has TRBV12-3 or TRBV12-4 and TRBJ1-5, with 8 nucleotides matching TRBD1. J lost 5 bases, V lost 6 bases, and 12 bases had no gene match. The CDR3 loop spans 16 amino acids. The CDR3 nucleotides read TGTGCCAGCAGGGCTATGACAGGGGTATCGGATCAGCCCCAGCATTTT. This sequence encodes CASRAMTGVSDQPQHF.

This clonotype was detected ten times or more. This rearrangement joins TRBV4-2 to TRBJ2-1; 11 nucleotides match TRBD2. Looked up from germline, CDR1 is LGHNA and CDR2 is YNFKEQ. The trim removed 0 bases at V and 10 bases at J, leaving 5 bases unmatched. This CDR3 comprises 15 residues. The CDR3 nucleotides read TGTGCCAGCAGCCAAGAGGCTAGCGGGAGGCGCGAGCAGTTCTTC. Translated: CASSQEASGRREQFF.

This clonotype was detected a few times. This sequence joins TRBV7-2 and TRBJ2-5, with no clear D. Trimming shortened V by 2 bases and J by 1 base, and 5 bases separated the two germline ends. The CDR3 is 13 amino acids. Germline V gives CDR1 SGHTA, CDR2 FQGNSA. CDR3 DNA sequence: TGTGCCAGCAGCTTAAGGTTCCAAGAGACCCAGTACTTC. Its protein product is CASSLRFQETQYF.

This chain joins TRBV7-2 and TRBJ1-6, with 9 bases aligning to TRBD1. Germline V gives CDR1 SGHTA, CDR2 FQGNSA. The CDR3 has 18 residues. With 5 bases clipped from V and 0 bases from J, the junction kept 8 bases outside the gene matches. As DNA, the CDR3 is TGTGCCAGCAGCCCCCGGGACAGGGCCAGCTCCTATAATTCACCCCTCCACTTT. Its translation is CASSPRDRASSYNSPLHF.

This clonotype showed up just a few times. The rearrangement uses TRBV7-2 and TRBJ1-6; D might be TRBD1 (6 bases). CDR1 SGHTA and CDR2 FQGNSA come from the germline V gene. This CDR3 region has 14 residues. V gave up 5 bases and J gave up 5 bases, with 10 bases separating them. For the CDR3, the DNA is TGTGCCAGCAGCCCCGGGACACATAATTCACCCCTCCACTTT. Its translation: CASSPGTHNSPLHF.